These 22 T cell receptor beta chains originate from one sample sequenced in a study of blood T cell repertoires in COVID-19. Repertoires were generated with immunoSEQ multiplex PCR, while TCRdb's copy carries only in-frame clones and drops some. Among more than 150,000 clones listed, 90% were seen once. The sample consisted of peripheral blood. These receptors originate from a man aged 45-65 years with acute or convalescent COVID-19.

The chain combines TRBV30 with TRBJ2-1; TRBD2 matches 7 bases. V shed 2 bases and J 1 base; nucleotides not matched to a gene: 17. Germline V CDR1 and CDR2: GTSNPN, SVGIG (reference sequence). The CDR3 consists of 19 residues. CDR3 DNA: TGTGCCTGGAGTCTAGGGGTAATTTTGCGGGAGAGGTCCTACAATGAGCAGTTCTTC. It translates to CAWSLGVILRERSYNEQFF.

This clone was detected only once. The gene calls are TRBV7-3 and TRBJ2-3; tentatively, D is TRBD1 (6 bases). The CDR3 runs 13 residues. Germline values: CDR1 SGHTA, CDR2 FQGTGA. Trimming stripped 2 bases from V and 5 bases from J, with 8 bases between. The CDR3 bases are TGTGCCAGCAGCTTAGCAGGGGAAGATACGCAGTATTTT. Amino acid sequence: CASSLAGEDTQYF.

The V and J genes are TRBV6-2 or TRBV6-3 and TRBJ2-7; TRBD1 agrees at 7 bases. The CDR3 totals 15 residues. Trimming cost V 2 bases and J 0 bases; bases outside gene matches: 4. The germline V gene has CDR1 MNHEY and CDR2 SVGEGT. CDR3 loop: CASSYGRGSSYEQYV. In DNA, the CDR3 is TGTGCCAGCAGTTACGGCAGGGGGAGCTCCTACGAGCAGTACGTC.

The chain uses TRBV28 and TRBJ1-3, with D hard to call. V gave up 1 base and J gave up 1 base, with 14 bases separating them. Looked up from germline, CDR1 is MDHEN and CDR2 is SYDVKM. This CDR3 is 17 amino acids long. CDR3 region: CASSLSLPVASGNTIYF. The CDR3 DNA reads as TGTGCCAGCAGTTTATCACTACCGGTCGCTTCTGGAAACACCATATATTTT. Complete variable domain (other parts from reference TRBV28 and TRBJ1-3): DVKVTQSSRYLVKRTGEKVFLECVQDMDHENMFWYRQDPGLGLRLIYFSYDVKMKEKGDIPEGYSVSREKKERFSLILESASTNQTSMYLCASSLSLPVASGNTIYFGEGSWLTVV.

The gene calls are TRBV11-3 and TRBJ2-5; D not resolved. The CDR3 length is 13 residues. Germline V gene sequence: CDR1 SGHNT, CDR2 YENEEA. Trimming stripped 5 bases from V and 2 bases from J, with 9 bases between. The CDR3 coding sequence is TGTGCCAGCAGCATTAGAGATCAAGAGACCCAGTACTTC. Its protein product is CASSIRDQETQYF.

The chain couples TRBV7-2 to TRBJ2-5, with 7 bases matching TRBD2. Trimming at V came to 7 bases and at J to 5 bases, leaving 13 bases not matched to a gene. Germline V gives CDR1 SGHTA, CDR2 FQGNSA. This CDR3 spans 15 amino acids. The CDR3: CASTDPGGGGETQYF. CDR3 DNA: TGTGCCAGCACCGACCCGGGGGGAGGCGGGGAGACCCAGTACTTC. The complete variable domain, with remaining parts taken from reference TRBV7-2 and TRBJ2-5, reads GAGVSQSPSNKVTEKGKDVELRCDPISGHTALYWYRQSLGQGLEFLIYFQGNSAPDKSGLPSDRFSAERTGGSVSTLTIQRTQQEDSAVYLCASTDPGGGGETQYFGPGTRLLVL.

The chain combines TRBV6-5 with TRBJ1-4, with a possible D match to TRBD1 (5 bases). Germline V gives CDR1 MNHEY, CDR2 SVGAGI. This CDR3 has 14 residues. V lost 4 bases and J 8 bases, leaving 14 bases between the germline ends. The CDR3 here is CASSFVEKGEKLFF. The CDR3 nucleotides read TGTGCCAGCAGTTTTGTGGAAAAGGGGGAAAAACTGTTTTTT.

This clone was recorded a few times. The V and J genes are TRBV2 and TRBJ2-1; TRBD1 might be the D (6 bases). Germline V gene data show CDR1 as SNHLY and CDR2 as FYNNEI. The germline V and J ends were trimmed by 1 base and 3 bases, with 13 bases remaining between them. The CDR3 is 16 residues long. The CDR3 reads CASSEGGPLNYNEQFF. The CDR3 DNA sequence: TGTGCCAGCAGTGAAGGGGGGCCCTTAAACTACAATGAGCAGTTCTTC.

The chain has TRBV28 and TRBJ1-5; TRBD1 aligns across 7 bases. Germline-derived CDR1 and CDR2 are MDHEN and SYDVKM. V was clipped by 11 bases and J by 1 base; unmatched bases: 2. The CDR3 runs 12 residues. This chain's CDR3 is CAHRGSNQPQHF. The CDR3 DNA sequence: TGTGCCCACAGGGGAAGCAATCAGCCCCAGCATTTT. The full variable domain, rest sourced from reference TRBV28 and TRBJ1-5, is DVKVTQSSRYLVKRTGEKVFLECVQDMDHENMFWYRQDPGLGLRLIYFSYDVKMKEKGDIPEGYSVSREKKERFSLILESASTNQTSMYLCAHRGSNQPQHFGDGTRLSIL.

The sample holds one count of this clone. V usage is TRBV19 and J usage is TRBJ2-1, with a possible D match to TRBD2 (5 bases). Germline CDR1 and CDR2: LNHDA and SQIVND (reference sequence). Between the trimmed V and J ends, which lost 6 bases and 0 bases, there was a span of 18 bases. The length of the CDR3 is 17 residues. The CDR3 reads CASRPPGGSRSYNEQFF. CDR3 sequence (DNA): TGTGCCAGTAGACCACCGGGCGGGTCACGCTCCTACAATGAGCAGTTCTTC.

The chain uses TRBV5-3 and TRBJ2-2, with a weak D call TRBD1 (5 bases). TRBV5-3 is an open reading frame whose function is uncertain. The CDR3 has 12 residues. The germline V and J ends were trimmed by 4 bases and 6 bases, with 7 bases remaining between them. The CDR3 DNA reads as TGTGCCAGAAGCGTCAGGGCCGGGGAGCTGTTTTTT. Protein sequence: CARSVRAGELFF.

This sequence joins TRBV10-2 and TRBJ2-5; 9 bases match TRBD1. Per germline, CDR1 WSHSY and CDR2 SAAADI. The CDR3 runs 15 residues. With 3 bases clipped from V and 2 bases from J, the junction kept 4 bases outside the gene matches. The DNA of the CDR3 is TGCGCCAGCAGTGAACCGGGACAGGGACAAGAGACCCAGTACTTC. Translated, it gives CASSEPGQGQETQYF.

The genes are TRBV28 and TRBJ1-4; D perhaps matches TRBD1 (5 bases). V lost 1 base and J 8 bases, leaving 11 bases between the germline ends. This CDR3 contains 14 residues. Germline lookup yields CDR1 MDHEN and CDR2 SYDVKM. The CDR3 protein is CASSLSWGAEKLFF. CDR3 DNA: TGTGCCAGCAGTTTATCTTGGGGCGCGGAAAAACTGTTTTTT.

This chain links TRBV5-1 with TRBJ2-5; 13 nucleotides line up with TRBD2. J lost 2 bases, V lost 4 bases, and 8 bases had no gene match. CDR3 length: 17 amino acids. The germline V gene has CDR1 SGHRS and CDR2 YFSETQ. The CDR3: CASSPTTGLAGQETQYF. DNA for the CDR3: TGCGCCAGCAGCCCAACGACGGGACTAGCGGGACAAGAGACCCAGTACTTC. Together with reference TRBV5-1 and TRBJ2-5, the CDR3 gives the full variable domain: KAGVTQTPRYLIKTRGQQVTLSCSPISGHRSVSWYQQTPGQGLQFLFEYFSETQRNKGNFPGRFSGRQFSNSRSEMNVSTLELGDSALYLCASSPTTGLAGQETQYFGPGTRLLVL.

The table lists this clone with a few counts. The chain employs TRBV7-2 and TRBJ2-3, with D possibly TRBD2 on 6 matching bases. CDR3 length: 17 residues. Trimming shortened V by 5 bases and J by 1 base, and 19 bases separated the two germline ends. Germline assignment: CDR1 SGHTA and CDR2 FQGNSA. For the CDR3, the DNA is TGTGCCAGCAGCCCTGTGCGGCGGGGACCCGGCACAGATACGCAGTATTTT. Translating gives CASSPVRRGPGTDTQYF.

The chain has TRBV6-2 or TRBV6-3 and TRBJ2-2; 11 nucleotides line up with TRBD2. The CDR3 consists of 19 residues. V trimming: 0 bases; J trimming: 0 bases; junction bases outside the gene matches: 6. Germline lookup yields CDR1 MNHEY and CDR2 SVGEGT. CDR3 nucleotides: TGTGCCAGCAGTTACTCTAGCGGGGGGGCGCCAACGAACACCGGGGAGCTGTTTTTT. Protein product: CASSYSSGGAPTNTGELFF.

This clone has just one count. J is TRBJ2-1 and V is TRBV28, with 13 bases fitting TRBD2. CDR1 MDHEN and CDR2 SYDVKM come from the germline V gene. The CDR3 loop spans 17 amino acids. The ends lost 7 bases at V and 0 bases at J; junction bases unmatched: 6. DNA of the CDR3: TGTGCCAGCATAGGACTAGCGGGAGCTAGCTCCTACAATGAGCAGTTCTTC. This codes for CASIGLAGASSYNEQFF.

This chain joins TRBV6-6 and TRBJ1-3, with 7 nucleotides matching TRBD1. This CDR3 has 15 amino acids. CDR1 is MNHNY, CDR2 SVGAGI, per germline (reference sequence). J was trimmed by 7 bases and V by 3 bases; bases with no gene match: 9. The CDR3 sequence is CASSYRGQDVNTIYF. CDR3 DNA: TGTGCCAGCAGTTATAGGGGGCAAGACGTCAACACCATATATTTT.

V usage is TRBV6-2 or TRBV6-3 and J usage is TRBJ2-6; maybe TRBD2 (5 bases). CDR3 size: 18 residues. Germline V CDR1 and CDR2: MNHEY, SVGEGT. V dropped 2 bases and J dropped 0 bases, with 14 bases sitting between them. The CDR3 DNA follows: TGTGCCAGCAGTTACGACCCCGGAGGCTTCTCTGGGGCCAACGTCCTGACTTTC. Residues: CASSYDPGGFSGANVLTF.

The rearrangement uses TRBV11-2 and TRBJ1-6; 8 positions agree with TRBD1. V shed 4 bases, J shed 12 bases, and the junction held 14 bases outside the gene matches. This CDR3 is built from 16 residues. Germline CDR1 and CDR2: SGHAT and FQNNGV. The CDR3 DNA reads TGTGCCAGCAGCTCCCACGGGACAGGACGCAGTCTACCCCTCCACTTT. Protein product: CASSSHGTGRSLPLHF.

The chain uses TRBV9 and TRBJ2-5; 10 bases line up with TRBD2. After removal of 5 bases from V and 1 base from J, the junction contained 8 bases not matched to a gene. This CDR3 is 16 amino acids long. Germline V CDR1 and CDR2: SGDLS, YYNGEE. CDR3 DNA: TGTGCCAGCAGTCCTGGGACTAGCGAGTTCCAAGAGACCCAGTACTTC. Residues: CASSPGTSEFQETQYF.

The V gene is TRBV27, the J gene TRBJ1-2; no clear D. The CDR3 runs 12 residues. Germline CDR1 and CDR2: MNHEY and SMNVEV (reference sequence). Trimming cost V 5 bases and J 8 bases, with 12 bases left between them. The CDR3 region has the DNA TGTGCCAGCAGTCACGAATCGGGGGGCTACACCTTC. Its translation: CASSHESGGYTF.